This T cell receptor beta chain was identified during a study of early T cells in non-severe SARS-CoV-2 infection. One entry per CDR3 protein results from TCRdb running MiXCR on the 5' RACE reads. The repertoire holds about 26,000 distinct CDR3 sequences, with more than 3.5% as singletons. Ten or more counts support this clonotype. The CDR3 length is 16 residues. Germline-derived CDR1 and CDR2 are SGHAT and FQNNGV. V lost 4 bases to trimming and J lost 0 bases, with 10 bases between them. This receptor was identified in an adult who was a healthcare worker with PCR-confirmed SARS-CoV-2 infection or an uninfected control (not recorded which). The genes are TRBV11-2 and TRBJ2-6; D perhaps matches TRBD1 (5 bases). Sample: whole blood. In DNA form, the CDR3 reads TGTGCCAGCAGCTCAGTTAGGGGCTCTGGGGCCAACGTCCTGACTTTC. This codes for CASSSVRGSGANVLTF.